This TCR beta chain comes out of a study of cytomegalovirus exposure and HLA in healthy donors. General study results and limits: It was confirmed in vitro that a few of the CMV-associated chains were specific for CMV antigens. The study put under 200 TCR beta chains on its list as cytomegalovirus-associated. The classifier, whose performance was assessed in both the original and validation cohorts, reportedly diagnosed cytomegalovirus status with high specificity and sensitivity.

On this clone itself: Its matching antigen is unknown.

The V end was cut by 2 bases, the J end by 0 bases, with 8 bases between. Per germline, CDR1 SEHNR and CDR2 FQNEAQ (reference sequence). CDR3 length: 15 residues. Generated by immunoSEQ multiplex PCR, the TCRdb table keeps only in-frame clones and is missing some. The sample has 150,000 to 200,000 clones; roughly 91% are singletons. The receptor's source is a woman younger than 35 in good health and CMV-seropositive. The specimen was PBMCs. This chain connects TRBV7-9 to TRBJ2-1, with D unresolved. The CDR3 region is CASSLSRSSYNEQFF. The CDR3 DNA reads as TGTGCCAGCAGCTTATCGAGGAGCTCCTACAATGAGCAGTTCTTC.